This is a list of T cell receptor beta chains from one sample in a study of blood T cell repertoires in COVID-19. Sequencing was performed with immunoSEQ multiplex PCR; in TCRdb, only in-frame clones are kept and a portion is missing. The table lists tens of thousands of clones, about 75% of them singletons. Sample: peripheral blood. The receptors originated from an older man with active or convalescent COVID-19. Both conserved end residues are part of each CDR3. The order of the fields is J gene, clone size, D gene, V gene, CDR3 DNA, CDR3 protein. D genes are given only for firm matches. The size entry is marked missing in some rows and otherwise reads once, few, many or a size class.

TRBJ1-3 NA TRBD1 TRBV4-1 TGCGCCAGCAGCCCACAGTTCCGGGACAGGGCAAACACCATATATTTT CASSPQFRDRANTIYF
TRBJ2-7 NA TRBD1 TRBV3-1/TRBV3-2 TGTGCCAGCAGCCGCTCCGGGACAGGGGGCTACGAGCAGTACTTC CASSRSGTGGYEQYF
TRBJ2-3 NA NA TRBV9 TGTGCCAGCAGCGAACAGGGATGGAGCACAGATACGCAGTATTTT CASSEQGWSTDTQYF
TRBJ2-1 NA NA TRBV5-1 TGCGCCAGCAGTTACAGTGACAATGAGCAGTTCTTC CASSYSDNEQFF
TRBJ1-3 NA NA TRBV16 TGTGCCAGCAGCCAATCGTCCGCAGGGGCTGGAAACACCATATATTTT CASSQSSAGAGNTIYF
TRBJ1-5 NA NA TRBV2 TGTGCCAGCAGTGAAATCATGACAGGTAATCAGCCCCAGCATTTT CASSEIMTGNQPQHF
TRBJ2-7 NA TRBD1 TRBV24-1 TGTGCCACCAGTGATTTCTCGACAGGGGGTCAGTACGAGCAGTACTTC CATSDFSTGGQYEQYF
TRBJ1-1 few NA TRBV7-2 TGTGCCAGCGCAGGGGTCCGCACTGAAGCTTTCTTT CASAGVRTEAFF
TRBJ1-5 NA NA TRBV3-1/TRBV3-2 TGTGCCAGCAGCCAAGGTACGGGTCAGCCCCAGCATTTT CASSQGTGQPQHF
TRBJ2-1 NA NA TRBV28 TGTGCCACCAAACAGGGTGGGTACAATGAGCAGTTCTTC CATKQGGYNEQFF
TRBJ1-1 NA NA TRBV19 TGTGCCAGTAGCACGATATTACATGATTTTAACACTGAAGCTTTCTTT CASSTILHDFNTEAFF
TRBJ2-7 NA NA TRBV4-2 TGTGCCAGCAGCCAGGATTGGACTGCCGAGTACGAGCAGTACTTC CASSQDWTAEYEQYF
TRBJ2-5 NA NA TRBV18 TGTGCCAGCTCTAGAGGGATAGACCAAGAGACCCAGTACTTC CASSRGIDQETQYF
TRBJ1-2 NA TRBD1 TRBV30 TGTGCCTGGAGTGCCTCTCGGGGACAGCCCAGGCCCTATGGCTACACCTTC CAWSASRGQPRPYGYTF
TRBJ2-1 NA TRBD1 TRBV2 TGTGCCAGCAGTGTAAGTGGGACAGGACGAAATGAGCAGTTCTTC CASSVSGTGRNEQFF
TRBJ2-7 few TRBD2 TRBV28 TGTGCCAGCAGTACGAGCGGGGGGGCCTTGTACGAGCAGTACTTC CASSTSGGALYEQYF
TRBJ2-7 NA TRBD2 TRBV20-1 TGCAGTGCTAGTTTCCTAGCGGGGCCCTACGAGCAGTACTTC CSASFLAGPYEQYF
TRBJ2-3 few NA TRBV4-1 TGCGCCAGCAGCCAAGGGCTCTGGGCCAAACAAGCCACAGATACGCAGTATTTT CASSQGLWAKQATDTQYF
TRBJ1-2 once NA TRBV29-1 TGCAGCGCGCGGGGGAGGGACGATGGCTACACCTTC CSARGRDDGYTF
TRBJ1-5 NA NA TRBV15 TGTGCCACCAGCCGCGAAACGAACTACAGGGATCAGCCCCAGCATTTT CATSRETNYRDQPQHF
TRBJ2-1 NA TRBD2 TRBV19 TGTGCCAGTAGACTAGCGGGGTTAAACAATGAGCAGTTCTTC CASRLAGLNNEQFF
TRBJ1-4 NA NA TRBV10-3 TGTGCCATCAGTGAGGGTGCAGGGAGGGACTATAATGAAAAACTGTTTTTT CAISEGAGRDYNEKLFF
TRBJ1-1 NA NA TRBV19 TGTGCCAGTAGACCAGGGGTAGGGACTGAAGCTTTCTTT CASRPGVGTEAFF
TRBJ2-5 NA NA TRBV27 TGTGCCAGCAGTTTAGGACATTTTGAGACCCAGTACTTC CASSLGHFETQYF
TRBJ2-3 NA NA TRBV19 TGTGCCAGCGCCCCCAGAGGGGGGGGCGGCACAGATACGCAGTATTTT CASAPRGGGGTDTQYF
TRBJ1-2 NA NA TRBV2 TGTGCCAGCAACAGGGCCGAGGATGGGGGCTACACCTTC CASNRAEDGGYTF
TRBJ2-5 NA TRBD2 TRBV6-1 TGTGCCAGCAGTGAAGAGCGGGCGGGGGGCCTCCAACAAGAGACCCAGTACTTC CASSEERAGGLQQETQYF
TRBJ1-3 few NA TRBV28 TGTGCCAGCAGTTTAAACTCAGGTCCGGGAAACACCATATATTTT CASSLNSGPGNTIYF
TRBJ1-2 NA TRBD1 TRBV5-4 TGTGCCAGCAGCTTCCAGGACAGGGCGGGCTACACCTTC CASSFQDRAGYTF
TRBJ1-4 few NA TRBV10-3 TGTGCCATCAGACAGGATGTTAATGAAAAACTGTTTTTT CAIRQDVNEKLFF
TRBJ2-4 NA TRBD1 TRBV27 TGTGCCAGCAGTATCAAACAGGGGTCTGGAAACATTCAGTACTTC CASSIKQGSGNIQYF
TRBJ1-5 NA TRBD1 TRBV2 TGTGCCAGCAGGGGGACAGGTACTAGCAATCAGCCCCAGCATTTT CASRGTGTSNQPQHF
TRBJ1-2 NA NA TRBV11-3 TGTGCCAGCAGCGCTAGTCTCGAGGATGGCTACACCTTC CASSASLEDGYTF
TRBJ1-2 few NA TRBV29-1 TGCAGCGTTGTGGGGGCGTCCGGCTATGGCTACACCTTC CSVVGASGYGYTF
TRBJ1-6 few NA TRBV13 TGTGCCAGCAGCCGAGAATTCGGGACTGCTAATTCACCCCTCCACTTT CASSREFGTANSPLHF
TRBJ1-3 NA NA TRBV5-1 TGCGCCAGCAGCTTGGCCCAACAGCCTGGAAACACCATATATTTT CASSLAQQPGNTIYF
TRBJ2-7 NA NA TRBV5-6 TGTGCCAGCAGCTTTTGGGCAGGCTACTACGAGCAGTACTTC CASSFWAGYYEQYF
TRBJ1-6 NA NA TRBV14 TGTGCCAGCAGCCTAACGGACAACCCGAATTCACCCCTCCACTTT CASSLTDNPNSPLHF
TRBJ2-5 NA NA TRBV2 TGTGCCAGCACCGTTGGACAGCTCACACGGGAGACCCAGTACTTC CASTVGQLTRETQYF
TRBJ1-2 NA TRBD1 TRBV6-1 TGTGCCAGCAGTGAAGGCGACAGGGCTGGCTACACCTTC CASSEGDRAGYTF
TRBJ1-5 once NA TRBV30 TGTGCCTGGAGTGTAGGACTCATCAATCAGCCCCAGCATTTT CAWSVGLINQPQHF
TRBJ2-5 NA TRBD1 TRBV5-1 TGCGCCAGCAGCGCTTGGACAGGGAGAGGGGAGACCCAGTACTTC CASSAWTGRGETQYF
TRBJ1-5 NA TRBD1 TRBV6-5 TGTGCCAGCATGGGGCAGGGGGGCAATCAGCCCCAGCATTTT CASMGQGGNQPQHF
TRBJ2-5 NA TRBD1 TRBV28 TGTGCCAGCAGTTTAACTGGGACAGGCGCGACCCAGTACTTC CASSLTGTGATQYF
TRBJ1-4 few TRBD1 TRBV5-1 TGCGCCAGCAGCTTGGGCGGACAGGGGAGGGCGGCTAATGAAAAACTGTTTTTT CASSLGGQGRAANEKLFF
TRBJ2-2 NA NA TRBV7-2 TGTGCCACCCCGCCCTGGGCCCGGGGCACCGGGGAGCTGTTTTTT CATPPWARGTGELFF
TRBJ1-3 NA NA TRBV19 TGTGCCAGTACGGTAGCCGGAAACACCATATATTTT CASTVAGNTIYF
TRBJ2-5 few NA TRBV5-4 TGTGCCAGCAGCTTCTATGGTGGGGGCTTGAAGACCCAGTACTTC CASSFYGGGLKTQYF
TRBJ1-1 NA NA TRBV6-5 TGTGCCAGCAGCTCGCGGGAGGACCCGAACACTGAAGCTTTCTTT CASSSREDPNTEAFF
TRBJ2-7 NA NA TRBV6-5 TGTGCCAGCAGATTGGACAGCTCATCCTACGAGCAGTACTTC CASRLDSSSYEQYF
TRBJ1-1 NA TRBD1 TRBV19 TGTGCCAGTAGGGGACAGTCGAACACTGAAGCTTTCTTT CASRGQSNTEAFF
TRBJ1-1 NA NA TRBV11-3 TGTGCCAGCAGCGCTCCCCGCGGGACGCAGAACACTGAAGCTTTCTTT CASSAPRGTQNTEAFF
TRBJ2-5 few TRBD2 TRBV5-6 TGTGCCAGCAGCTTTTATGCCGCTAGCGGGGCCCAAGAGACCCAGTACTTC CASSFYAASGAQETQYF
TRBJ1-2 NA NA TRBV7-9 TGTGCCAGCAGCTTCGACAGCTATGGCTACACCTTC CASSFDSYGYTF
TRBJ1-6 NA TRBD1 TRBV5-4 TGTGCCAGCAGCGTTGACAGGGTTAATTCACCCCTCCACTTT CASSVDRVNSPLHF
TRBJ2-7 NA NA TRBV3-1/TRBV3-2 TGTGCCAGCAGGGGCTCTCCCCACGAGCAGTACTTC CASRGSPHEQYF
TRBJ1-2 few TRBD1 TRBV6-5 TGTGCCAGCAGGGAGACAGGGACGGCCAAATATGGCTACACCTTC CASRETGTAKYGYTF
TRBJ2-7 NA TRBD2 TRBV7-9 TGTGCCAGCAGCTCGCGCGGGGGGGTCGACGAGCAGTACTTC CASSSRGGVDEQYF
TRBJ2-7 NA TRBD1 TRBV28 TGTGCCAGCAGAAACAGACAGGGCTACTCCTACGAGCAGTACTTC CASRNRQGYSYEQYF